Below, 20 T cell receptor beta chains from the same sample are listed, as sequenced in a study of control samples from healthy donors and cancer patients. Assay: immunoSEQ multiplex PCR; the TCRdb copy retains only in-frame clones and omits some. This table holds under 200,000 clones, about 94% found once. The source material was blood. These receptors were taken from a woman aged 40 to 55 in good health.

The V gene is TRBV11-3, the J gene TRBJ2-3; D is possibly TRBD2 (6 bases). The CDR3 is 16 amino acids. Trimming removed 2 bases from V and 4 bases from J, with 16 bases in between. Germline V gene sequence: CDR1 SGHNT, CDR2 YENEEA. The CDR3 is CASSLFFGEEPDTQYF. CDR3 bases: TGTGCCAGCAGCTTATTTTTCGGGGAGGAACCAGATACGCAGTATTTT.

In DNA form, the CDR3 reads TGTGCCAGCAGCTTACTTTCGGGGGACGAGGCTTTCTTT. The encoded protein is CASSLLSGDEAFF. The chain is built from TRBV11-3 and TRBJ1-1; a possible D gene is TRBD1 (5 bases). V was trimmed by 2 bases and J by 11 bases, leaving 15 bases between them. Germline-derived CDR1 and CDR2 are SGHNT and YENEEA. The CDR3 covers 13 residues.

The sample holds one count of this clone. J is TRBJ2-4 and V is TRBV14, with D perhaps being TRBD1 or TRBD2 (5 bases each). Per germline, CDR1 SGHDN and CDR2 FVKESK. The length of the CDR3 is 15 residues. The V and J ends lost 2 bases and 3 bases respectively, with 11 bases between them. CDR3 DNA sequence: TGTGCCAGCAGCCAACGAGGGGTTGGCAAAAACATTCAGTACTTC. Amino acids: CASSQRGVGKNIQYF.

This chain links TRBV20-1 with TRBJ1-5; D is uncertain. The CDR3 spans 15 residues. Deletions cut 3 bases from V and 2 bases from J, with 14 bases between. Germline assignment: CDR1 DFQATT and CDR2 SNEGSKA (reference sequence). The CDR3: CSASRAGRGNQPQHF. In DNA, the CDR3 is TGCAGTGCTAGTCGGGCAGGCCGGGGCAATCAGCCCCAGCATTTT.

The count of this clone is one. The V and J genes are TRBV5-4 and TRBJ2-1, with 7 bases matching TRBD2. Germline V CDR1 and CDR2: SGHNT, YYREEE (reference sequence). Trimming removed 1 base from V and 7 bases from J; junction bases left unmatched: 8. The CDR3 has 15 amino acids. The CDR3 loop is CASSLSAGMGNEQFF. The DNA of the CDR3 is TGTGCCAGCAGCTTGTCAGCGGGAATGGGGAATGAGCAGTTCTTC.

The genes are TRBV6-1 and TRBJ1-3; D is perhaps TRBD1 (5 bases). The CDR3 sequence is 19 residues long. CDR1 is MNHNS, CDR2 SASEGT, per germline. V was trimmed by 3 bases and J by 0 bases, leaving 21 bases between them. The CDR3 region is CASSEAPPGGIISGNTIYF. The CDR3 region has the DNA TGTGCCAGCAGTGAGGCCCCGCCGGGGGGGATCATCTCTGGAAACACCATATATTTT.

The rearrangement joins TRBV25-1 to TRBJ1-5; D is undetermined. Trimming shortened V by 1 base and J by 6 bases, and 13 bases separated the two germline ends. Germline V CDR1 and CDR2: MGHDK, SYGVNS. This CDR3 has 15 residues. CDR3 in DNA: TGTGCCAGCAGTGAATCGGGAATTCGTACTCAGCCCCAGCATTTT. Encoded protein: CASSESGIRTQPQHF.

The V and J genes are TRBV6-5 and TRBJ1-2; D is perhaps TRBD1 (6 bases). The CDR3 spans 15 residues. Trimming removed 5 bases at V and 6 bases at J, with 19 bases between. In germline, CDR1 is MNHEY, CDR2 SVGAGI. CDR3 residues: CASSRGGAKSHGYTF. As DNA, the CDR3 is TGTGCCAGCAGTCGGGGGGGGGCCAAGTCCCATGGCTACACCTTC.

CDR3 in DNA: TGTGCCACCAGCAGAGATGGGAGTTCCACTGAAGCTTTCTTT. This codes for CATSRDGSSTEAFF. The chain recombines TRBV15 with TRBJ1-1; D gene unclear. Germline-derived CDR1 and CDR2 are LNHNV and YYDKDF (reference sequence). CDR3 length: 14 amino acids. V shed 0 bases and J shed 4 bases, with 9 bases lying between them.

The rearrangement joins TRBV7-2 to TRBJ2-1; 13 bases line up with TRBD2. CDR3 length equals 17 residues. Germline loops: CDR1 SGHTA, CDR2 FQGNSA. V shed 2 bases, J shed 0 bases, and the junction held 1 base outside the gene matches. The CDR3 sequence is CASSLRTSGSSYNEQFF. The CDR3 nucleotides read TGTGCCAGCAGCTTAAGGACTAGCGGGAGCTCCTACAATGAGCAGTTCTTC.

Only one count was recorded for this clone. The rearrangement joins TRBV9 to TRBJ2-1; the match to TRBD1 covers 7 bases. CDR1 is SGDLS, CDR2 YYNGEE, per germline. The junction had 2 bases not matched to a gene; V was cut back by 4 bases and J by 7 bases. The CDR3 runs 12 residues. Here the CDR3 reads CASSTGVNEQFF. The CDR3 DNA follows: TGTGCCAGCAGCACAGGGGTAAATGAGCAGTTCTTC.

The J gene is TRBJ2-3, the V gene TRBV28; perhaps TRBD2 as D (6 bases). V shed 7 bases and J shed 3 bases, with 14 bases lying between them. The CDR3 runs 14 residues. Germline loops: CDR1 MDHEN, CDR2 SYDVKM. In DNA, the CDR3 is TGTGCCAGCAATAGAATAGGGAGGACAGATACGCAGTATTTT. It yields the protein CASNRIGRTDTQYF.

V is TRBV3-1 (or the pseudogene TRBV3-2) and J is TRBJ1-2; tentative D call: TRBD1 (5 bases). The V gene lost 0 bases and the J gene lost 3 bases, with 23 bases spanning the gap. Looked up from germline, CDR1 is LGHDT and CDR2 is YNNKEL (reference sequence). This CDR3 has 19 amino acids. CDR3 bases: TGTGCCAGCAGCCAAGAAAGAGGGGCTGGCGCAGTCCACGACTATGGCTACACCTTC. Translating gives CASSQERGAGAVHDYGYTF.

The chain has TRBV9 and TRBJ2-2; 9 nucleotides align to TRBD1. Germline V gene lookup returns CDR1 SGDLS and CDR2 YYNGEE. This CDR3 is 15 amino acids long. J gave up 5 bases and V 6 bases, and 8 bases lay outside the gene matches. In DNA form, the CDR3 reads TGTGCCAGCACCCCCCGGGGACAGGGTACCGGGGAGCTGTTTTTT. Translating gives CASTPRGQGTGELFF.

The chain carries TRBV10-2 and TRBJ1-5; 7 positions match TRBD1. CDR3 size: 14 residues. The germline V gene has CDR1 WSHSY and CDR2 SAAADI. The V and J ends lost 7 bases and 4 bases, in that order; junction bases with no gene match: 7. Written as DNA, the CDR3 is TGCGCCAGCAAAAGGACAGGACCTAATCAGCCCCAGCATTTT. This gives the protein CASKRTGPNQPQHF.

This clone was observed once. The chain carries TRBV6-2 or TRBV6-3 and TRBJ2-5; D is unresolved. Per the germline V gene, CDR1 is MNHEY and CDR2 is SVGEGT. The CDR3 spans 14 residues. V gave up 5 bases and J gave up 2 bases, with 12 bases separating them. For the CDR3, the DNA is TGTGCCAGCAGTACCTTTCTCCAACAAGAGACCCAGTACTTC. Protein product: CASSTFLQQETQYF.

The rearrangement uses TRBV4-3 and TRBJ1-2, with unresolved D. Per the germline V gene, CDR1 is LGHNA and CDR2 is YSLEER. The V end lost 0 bases, the J end lost 2 bases, and 10 bases lay between the germline ends. The CDR3 spans 15 residues. The CDR3 here is CASSQEASVNYGYTF. The CDR3 region has the DNA TGCGCCAGCAGCCAAGAGGCCAGTGTAAACTATGGCTACACCTTC.

The chain has TRBV11-2 and TRBJ1-4; D unresolved. The V gene's germline CDR1 is SGHAT and CDR2 FQNNGV. This CDR3 has 15 amino acids. The V and J ends lost 2 bases and 6 bases respectively, with 13 bases between them. The CDR3: CASSLLGRVDEKLFF. The CDR3 DNA follows: TGTGCCAGCAGCTTATTGGGGAGGGTAGATGAAAAACTGTTTTTT.

The genes are TRBV19 and TRBJ1-5; 7 bases line up with TRBD1. The CDR3 loop spans 15 amino acids. J lost 4 bases, V lost 9 bases, and 12 bases had no gene match. Germline V CDR1 and CDR2: LNHDA, SQIVND (reference sequence). The chain's CDR3 is CASHPLDRANQPQHF. CDR3 in DNA: TGTGCCAGCCATCCATTAGACAGGGCTAATCAGCCCCAGCATTTT.

The chain recombines TRBV19 with TRBJ1-1; no firm D call. The CDR3 extends over 14 amino acids. V gave up 3 bases and J gave up 1 base, with 9 bases separating them. The germline V gene encodes CDR1 LNHDA and CDR2 SQIVND (reference sequence). The DNA of the CDR3 is TGTGCCAGTAGTATTGCCAGGCAGAACACTGAAGCTTTCTTT. This gives the protein CASSIARQNTEAFF. The complete variable domain, with remaining parts taken from reference TRBV19 and TRBJ1-1, reads DGGITQSPKYLFRKEGQNVTLSCEQNLNHDAMYWYRQDPGQGLRLIYYSQIVNDFQKGDIAEGYSVSREKKESFPLTVTSAQKNPTAFYLCASSIARQNTEAFFGQGTRLTVV.